This T cell receptor (beta chain) appears in the sequencing data of a study of blood T cell repertoires in COVID-19 (dated by TCRdb to about 2020). Background for the entire study: Collaborator samples came from the United States, Italy and Spain and covered acute and convalescent phases of COVID-19. The prospective study material was composed of cDNA or gDNA derived from T cells, B-cell-depleted T cells, or PBMCs. Subjects who had been exposed to COVID-19, were actively infected with it, or had recovered from it provided the deeply sampled blood TCRbeta repertoires that made up the dataset. The repertoires were released in a freely available public database meant as a resource for research on the immune response to SARS-CoV-2. The samples were drawn from the first 160 participants of the ongoing ImmuneRACE study and from some 1,300 subjects provided by 6 global collaborators. Sample metadata almost always included a de-identified subject ID, COVID-19 status, age in years and sex. Where available, HLA class I and class II types were taken from metadata supplied by the sample provider and were not determined by assay-based typing.

Whole blood was collected in K2EDTA tubes by collaborating institutions according to the institutions' own protocols. For TCRbeta analysis, collaborators shipped samples in one of three forms: frozen whole blood, isolated PBMCs, or DNA extracted from either of those sample types. Findings and caveats that apply to the study as a whole: Clinical and demographic metadata were provided uncurated, with the amount varying by source and participant.

Comments on this clone: Its antigen target is currently unknown. The input lacks base qualities; no much larger clone sits a single base away.

CDR1 and CDR2 (SGHRS, YFSETQ) derive from the germline V gene. The cysteine opens and the phenylalanine closes a CDR3 of 14 amino acids. The only DNA kept is the CDR3, 42 bases in frame from the first base. Trimming takes 6 bases off V and 0 bases off J; junction bases not matched to a gene: 4. The immunoSEQ Assay, a bias-controlled multiplex PCR, was used to amplify TCRbeta CDR3 regions from genomic DNA. Under the source paper's analysis protocol: Within the assay, amplification of reference gene primers was used to estimate how many nucleated cells each sample contained. Sequence reads were collapsed and filtered to measure the absolute abundance of every unique TCRbeta CDR3 rearrangement. For each sample, productive Simpson clonality was calculated by taking the square root of Simpson's diversity index across productive rearrangements. Drawn from immuneACCESS, this table holds only the in-frame rearrangements with V and J called that TCRdb kept. Clones are partly lost; checked studies trace under half to an unresolved V gene and leave the rest unexplained. Clone size and V and J calls were adopted from that table, with D and trimming inferred from the DNA. The sample data list tens of thousands of clones, and around 80% of these were observed just once. Of the sample, under 7.5% falls within the top ten clones.

Material for sequencing was peripheral blood. This TCR was sampled from a man aged 45 to 65 with active or convalescent COVID-19. This receptor chain uses TRBV5-1 and TRBJ2-5; 8 central bases correspond to TRBD2. The CDR3: CASNPGGHQETQYF. The DNA sequence is TGCGCCAGCAATCCGGGGGGGCACCAAGAGACCCAGTACTTC.